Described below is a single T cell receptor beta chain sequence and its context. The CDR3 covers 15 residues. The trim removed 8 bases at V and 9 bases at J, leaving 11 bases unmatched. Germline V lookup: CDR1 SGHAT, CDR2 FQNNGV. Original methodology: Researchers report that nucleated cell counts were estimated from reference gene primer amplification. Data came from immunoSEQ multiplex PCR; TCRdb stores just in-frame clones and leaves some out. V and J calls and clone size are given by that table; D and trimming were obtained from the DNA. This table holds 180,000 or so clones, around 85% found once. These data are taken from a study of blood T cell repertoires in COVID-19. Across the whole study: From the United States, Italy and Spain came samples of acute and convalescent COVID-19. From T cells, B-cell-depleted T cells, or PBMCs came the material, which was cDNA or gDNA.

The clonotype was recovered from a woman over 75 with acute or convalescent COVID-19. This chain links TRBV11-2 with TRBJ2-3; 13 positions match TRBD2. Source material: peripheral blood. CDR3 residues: CASDQATSGGATQYF. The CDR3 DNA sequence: TGTGCCAGCGACCAGGCCACTAGCGGGGGGGCAACGCAGTATTTT.